This TCR beta chain was recorded in a study of CD8 T cells in ankylosing spondylitis. This clonotype was detected a few times. TCRdb reprocessed the 5' RACE reads via MiXCR and lists one record per CDR3 protein. The sample shows about 240,000 distinct CDR3 sequences, less than 10% of them seen only once. The CDR3 is made up of 16 amino acids. Germline CDR1 and CDR2: SGHRS and YFSETQ. With 1 base clipped from V and 4 bases from J, the junction kept 2 bases outside the gene matches. This TCR was recovered from a male donor with ankylosing spondylitis or in good health (not recorded which). The chain joins TRBV5-1 to TRBJ2-5, with TRBD2 matching over 15 bases. The material sequenced was blood, either unsorted or a sorted T cell fraction (not recorded which). The CDR3 spells CASSLRGLAGGETQYF. The CDR3 DNA is TGCGCCAGCAGCTTGAGGGGACTAGCGGGAGGAGAGACCCAGTACTTC.